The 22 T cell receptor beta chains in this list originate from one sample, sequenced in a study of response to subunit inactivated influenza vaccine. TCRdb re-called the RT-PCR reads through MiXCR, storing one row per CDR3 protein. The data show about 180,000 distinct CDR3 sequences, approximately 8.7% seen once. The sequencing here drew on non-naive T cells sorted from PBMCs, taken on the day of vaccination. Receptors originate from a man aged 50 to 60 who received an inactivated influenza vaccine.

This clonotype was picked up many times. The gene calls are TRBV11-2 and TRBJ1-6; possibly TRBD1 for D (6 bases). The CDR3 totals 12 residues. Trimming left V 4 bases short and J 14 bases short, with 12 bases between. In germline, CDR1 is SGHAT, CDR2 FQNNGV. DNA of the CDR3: TGTGCCAGCAGCTGGGACAAGTCAGCCCTCCACTTT. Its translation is CASSWDKSALHF.

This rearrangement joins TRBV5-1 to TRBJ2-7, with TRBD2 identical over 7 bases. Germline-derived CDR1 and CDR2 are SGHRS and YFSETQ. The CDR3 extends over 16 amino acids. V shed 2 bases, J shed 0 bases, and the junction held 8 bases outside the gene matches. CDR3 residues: CASSFLAGRTSYEQYF. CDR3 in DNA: TGCGCCAGCAGCTTTTTAGCGGGCCGCACCTCCTACGAGCAGTACTTC. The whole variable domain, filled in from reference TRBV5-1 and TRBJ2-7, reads KAGVTQTPRYLIKTRGQQVTLSCSPISGHRSVSWYQQTPGQGLQFLFEYFSETQRNKGNFPGRFSGRQFSNSRSEMNVSTLELGDSALYLCASSFLAGRTSYEQYFGPGTRLTVT.

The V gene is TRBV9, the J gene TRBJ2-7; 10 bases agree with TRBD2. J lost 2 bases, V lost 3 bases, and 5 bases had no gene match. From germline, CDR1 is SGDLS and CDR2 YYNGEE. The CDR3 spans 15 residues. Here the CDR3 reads CASSEAGTSAYEQYF. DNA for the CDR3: TGTGCCAGCAGCGAGGCCGGGACTAGCGCCTACGAGCAGTACTTC.

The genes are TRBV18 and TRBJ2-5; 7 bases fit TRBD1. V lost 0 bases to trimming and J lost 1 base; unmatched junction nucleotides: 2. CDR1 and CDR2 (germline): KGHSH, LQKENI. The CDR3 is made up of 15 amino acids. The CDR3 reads CASSPPGQTQETQYF. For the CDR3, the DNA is TGTGCCAGCTCACCACCGGGACAGACCCAAGAGACCCAGTACTTC.

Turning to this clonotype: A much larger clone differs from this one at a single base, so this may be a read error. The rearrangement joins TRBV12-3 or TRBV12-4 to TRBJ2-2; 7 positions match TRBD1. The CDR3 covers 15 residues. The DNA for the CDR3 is TGTGCCAGCAGACAACAGGGGTCGAGCACCGGGGAGCTGTATTTT. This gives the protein CASRQQGSSTGELYF.

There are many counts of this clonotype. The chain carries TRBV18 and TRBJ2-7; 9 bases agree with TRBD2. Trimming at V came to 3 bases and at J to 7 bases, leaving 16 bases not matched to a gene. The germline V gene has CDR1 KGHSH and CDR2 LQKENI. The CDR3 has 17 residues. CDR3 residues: CASSPPLPGTSPTEQYF. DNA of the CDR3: TGTGCCAGCTCACCTCCATTACCCGGGACTAGCCCAACAGAGCAGTACTTC.

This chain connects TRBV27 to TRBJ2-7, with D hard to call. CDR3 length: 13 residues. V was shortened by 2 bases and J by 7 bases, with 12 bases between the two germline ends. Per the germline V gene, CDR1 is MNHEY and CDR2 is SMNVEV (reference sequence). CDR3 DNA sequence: TGTGCCAGCAGTTTAACACGGCTCCAGGAGCAGTACTTC. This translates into CASSLTRLQEQYF.

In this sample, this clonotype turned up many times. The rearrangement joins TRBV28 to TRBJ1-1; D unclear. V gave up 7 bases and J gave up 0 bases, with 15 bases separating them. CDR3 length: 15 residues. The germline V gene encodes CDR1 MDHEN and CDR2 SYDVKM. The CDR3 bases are TGTGCCAGCACCATCTCAGTTAACATGAACACTGAAGCTTTCTTT. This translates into CASTISVNMNTEAFF. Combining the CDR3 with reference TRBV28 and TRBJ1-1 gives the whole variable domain DVKVTQSSRYLVKRTGEKVFLECVQDMDHENMFWYRQDPGLGLRLIYFSYDVKMKEKGDIPEGYSVSREKKERFSLILESASTNQTSMYLCASTISVNMNTEAFFGQGTRLTVV.

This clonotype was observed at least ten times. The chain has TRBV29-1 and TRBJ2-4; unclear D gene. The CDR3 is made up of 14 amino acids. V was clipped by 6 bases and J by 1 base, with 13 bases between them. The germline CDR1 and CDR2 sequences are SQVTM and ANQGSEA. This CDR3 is CSVGYGRAKNIQYF. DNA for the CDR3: TGCAGCGTGGGCTACGGAAGGGCCAAAAACATTCAGTACTTC.

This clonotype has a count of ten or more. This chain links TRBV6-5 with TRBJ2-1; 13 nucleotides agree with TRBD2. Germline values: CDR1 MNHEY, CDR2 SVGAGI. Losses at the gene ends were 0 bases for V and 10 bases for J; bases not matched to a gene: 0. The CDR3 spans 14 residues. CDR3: CASSYSTSGGEQFF. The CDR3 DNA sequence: TGTGCCAGCAGTTACTCGACTAGCGGGGGGGAGCAGTTCTTC.

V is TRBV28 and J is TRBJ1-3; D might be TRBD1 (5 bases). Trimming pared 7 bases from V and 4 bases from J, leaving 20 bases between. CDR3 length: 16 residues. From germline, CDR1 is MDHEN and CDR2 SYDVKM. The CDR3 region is CASMEWSGREGNTIYF. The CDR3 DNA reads TGTGCCAGCATGGAGTGGTCGGGCAGGGAGGGAAACACCATATATTTT.

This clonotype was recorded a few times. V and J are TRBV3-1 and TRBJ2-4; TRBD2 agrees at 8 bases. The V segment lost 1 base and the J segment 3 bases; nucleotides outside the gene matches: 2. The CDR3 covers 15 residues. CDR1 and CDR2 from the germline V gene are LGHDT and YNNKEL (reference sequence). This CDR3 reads CASSQGLAGKNIQYF. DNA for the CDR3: TGTGCCAGCAGCCAAGGGCTAGCGGGCAAAAACATTCAGTACTTC.

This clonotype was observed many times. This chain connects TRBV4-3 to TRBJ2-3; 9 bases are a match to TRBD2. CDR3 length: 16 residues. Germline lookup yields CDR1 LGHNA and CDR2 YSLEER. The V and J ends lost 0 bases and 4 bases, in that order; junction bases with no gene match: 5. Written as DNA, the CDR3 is TGCGCCAGCAGCCAAGAACCAGCGGGGGGCTCAGATACGCAGTATTTT. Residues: CASSQEPAGGSDTQYF.

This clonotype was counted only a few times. The DNA of the CDR3 is TGTGCCAGTAGTAGGAGGGGGCGTTTCGACTATGGCTACACCTTC. Its protein product is CASSRRGRFDYGYTF. V gene TRBV19 combines with J gene TRBJ1-2; 7 bases agree with TRBD1. The CDR3 covers 15 residues. V lost 4 bases to trimming and J lost 3 bases; unmatched junction nucleotides: 8. Germline assignment: CDR1 LNHDA and CDR2 SQIVND (reference sequence).

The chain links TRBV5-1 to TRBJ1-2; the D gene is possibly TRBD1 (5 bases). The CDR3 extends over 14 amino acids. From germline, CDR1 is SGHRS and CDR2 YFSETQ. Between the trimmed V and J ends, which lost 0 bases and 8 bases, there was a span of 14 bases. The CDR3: CASSLARREDGYTF. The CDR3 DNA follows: TGCGCCAGCAGCTTGGCTCGCAGGGAGGACGGCTACACCTTC.

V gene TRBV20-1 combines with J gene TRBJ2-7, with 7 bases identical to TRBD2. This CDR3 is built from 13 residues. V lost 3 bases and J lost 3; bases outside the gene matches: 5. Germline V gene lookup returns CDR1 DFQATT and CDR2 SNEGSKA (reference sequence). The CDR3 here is CSARLRESYEQYF. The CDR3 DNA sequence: TGCAGTGCTAGGCTGCGGGAGAGCTACGAGCAGTACTTC.

The CDR3 spells CASSWRGAGTEAFF. The CDR3, as DNA: TGTGCCAGCAGCTGGAGGGGCGCTGGCACTGAAGCTTTCTTT. This chain joins TRBV7-2 and TRBJ1-1; TRBD1 might be the D (5 bases). Trimming cost V 4 bases and J 4 bases, with 13 bases left between them. The CDR3 contains 14 residues. CDR1 and CDR2 (germline): SGHTA, FQGNSA.

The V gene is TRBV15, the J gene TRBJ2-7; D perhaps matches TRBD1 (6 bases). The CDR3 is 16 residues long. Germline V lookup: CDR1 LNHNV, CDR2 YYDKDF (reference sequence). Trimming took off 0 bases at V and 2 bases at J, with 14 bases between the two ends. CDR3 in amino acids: CATSREFTGLTYEQYF. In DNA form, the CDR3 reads TGTGCCACCAGCAGAGAATTTACAGGGCTTACCTACGAGCAGTACTTC.

The CDR3 DNA reads as TGTGCCAGCAGGGGAAATCTCGAGACTGAAGCTTTCTTT. Translated, it gives CASRGNLETEAFF. The gene calls are TRBV28 and TRBJ1-1; D gene unclear. The V and J ends lost 6 bases and 5 bases respectively, with 13 bases between them. CDR3 length: 13 residues. Germline CDR1 MDHEN, CDR2 SYDVKM.

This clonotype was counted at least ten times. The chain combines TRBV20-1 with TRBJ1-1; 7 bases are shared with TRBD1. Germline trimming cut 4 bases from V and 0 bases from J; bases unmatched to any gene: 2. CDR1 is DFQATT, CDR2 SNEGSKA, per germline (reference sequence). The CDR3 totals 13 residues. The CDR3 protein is CSANRGMNTEAFF. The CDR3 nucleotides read TGCAGTGCTAACAGGGGAATGAACACTGAAGCTTTCTTT.

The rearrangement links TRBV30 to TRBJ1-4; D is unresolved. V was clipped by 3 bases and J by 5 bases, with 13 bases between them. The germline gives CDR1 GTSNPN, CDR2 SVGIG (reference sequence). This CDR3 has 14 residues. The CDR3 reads CAWRIPVGNEKLFF. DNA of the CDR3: TGTGCCTGGAGGATCCCCGTGGGCAATGAAAAACTGTTTTTT.

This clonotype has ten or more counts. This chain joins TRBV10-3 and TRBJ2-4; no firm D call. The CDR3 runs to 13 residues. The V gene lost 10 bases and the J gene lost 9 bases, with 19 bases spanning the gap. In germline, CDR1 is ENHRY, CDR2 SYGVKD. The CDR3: CATLDGGVGIQYF. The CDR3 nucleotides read TGTGCCACCTTGGACGGTGGGGTGGGCATTCAGTACTTC.